These 29 T cell receptor beta chains were sequenced from one sample in a study of T cell clonality in common variable immunodeficiency. The repertoire was sequenced with immunoSEQ multiplex PCR; TCRdb's copy has only in-frame clones and lacks some. The specimen has about 52,000 clones, none found just once. Input material: peripheral blood mononuclear cells. The origin of the receptors is a person between 18 and 75 years old in good health.

This clone was recorded many times. The CDR3 end falls 3 residues outside the read, so it is completed with the germline J gene. The chain employs TRBV7-3 and TRBJ1-4; TRBD1 matches at 8 bases. The germline CDR1 and CDR2 sequences are SGHTA and FQGTGA. Trimming took 0 bases from V and 5 from J; bases not matched to a gene: 5. The CDR3 covers 16 residues. CDR3 sequence: CASSLTSRQGNEKLFF. The CDR3 DNA, read in part, is TGTGCCAGCAGCTTAACGTCGAGACAGGGGAATGAAAAA.

There are many counts of this clone. An end of the junction differs from the germline gene, which may be a read error. The read stops 3 residues short of the end of the CDR3; the missing end is completed from the germline J gene. The chain combines TRBV20-1 with TRBJ2-4, with TRBD1 identical over 11 bases. The CDR3 covers 15 residues. Germline V CDR1 and CDR2: DFQATT, SNEGSKA (reference sequence). This CDR3 reads CGARDAGQGENIQYF. The sequenced part of the CDR3 DNA is TGCGGTGCTAGAGATGCGGGACAGGGGGAGAACATT.

This clone was detected many times. Sequencing ends 3 residues short of the CDR3 end; the germline J gene provides the rest. This sequence joins TRBV4-1 and TRBJ2-7; 7 positions agree with TRBD2. The CDR3 is made up of 16 amino acids. Germline lookup yields CDR1 MGHRA and CDR2 YSYEKL. Trimming cost V 0 bases and J 4 bases; bases outside gene matches: 9. The CDR3 DNA, read in part, is TGCGCCAGCAGCCAAGACAACGGGCTAGCGGTATACGAG. Amino acids: CASSQDNGLAVYE. The whole CDR3 sequence is CASSQDNGLAVYEQYF.

This clone was seen repeatedly, ten times or more. The CDR3 here is CAIKLDRGHTEAFF. The CDR3 DNA, read in part, is TGTGCCATCAAACTCGACAGGGGGCACACTGAA. The chain joins TRBV10-3 to TRBJ1-1; 10 nucleotides agree with TRBD1. The sequence runs out 3 residues before the end of the CDR3; the remainder is reconstructed from the germline J gene. Germline-derived CDR1 and CDR2 are ENHRY and SYGVKD. The CDR3 is made up of 14 amino acids. V was pared by 7 bases and J by 3 bases, with 5 bases of the junction left unmatched.

The table lists this clone with many counts. The read halts 3 residues ahead of the CDR3 end, with the missing end drawn from the germline J gene. The chain uses TRBV7-6 and TRBJ2-5, with D perhaps matching TRBD2 (6 bases). This CDR3 is built from 14 residues. The germline V and J ends were trimmed by 5 bases and 4 bases, with 14 bases remaining between them. Germline loops: CDR1 SGHVS, CDR2 FNYEAQ. CDR3 residues: CASSPSGGRETQYF. Partial CDR3 DNA: TGTGCCAGCAGCCCCAGCGGAGGGAGAGAGACC.

In this sample, this clone turned up many times. A much larger clone differs by one base, so this may be a read error. The CDR3 end is not reached by the read, which stops 3 residues before it; the germline J gene fills it in. V gene TRBV6-2 or TRBV6-3 combines with J gene TRBJ2-2; possible D gene TRBD1, 5 bases. Germline V CDR1 and CDR2: MNHEY, SVGEGT. The CDR3 runs to 15 residues. The sequenced part of the CDR3 DNA is TGTGCCAGCAGTGACAGAGACTCTGGGGCCAACGTG. Translated, it gives CASSDRDSGANV. The CDR3 in full is CASSDRDSGANVLFF.

This clone was recorded a few times. The read terminates 3 residues ahead of where the CDR3 ends, so the germline J gene completes it. The chain has TRBV6-2 or TRBV6-3 and TRBJ2-3; 10 bases are shared with TRBD1. Germline V gene lookup returns CDR1 MNHEY and CDR2 SVGEGT. The CDR3 extends over 15 amino acids. The CDR3 reads CASRGDRGRNQPQYF. CDR3 bases read: TGTGCCAGCAGGGGGGACAGGGGTCGGAATCAGCCG.

On this clone: One end of the junction is discordant with germline, which a read error may explain. Sequencing ends 3 residues short of the CDR3 end; the germline J gene provides the rest. Other DNA sequences within the sample encode an identical CDR3. The chain couples TRBV6-2 or TRBV6-3 to TRBJ1-3, with D uncertain. CDR3 length: 15 residues. Germline CDR1 reads MNHEY; CDR2 reads SVGEGT. The sequenced CDR3 bases are TGTGCCAGCAAACTAAATACGGGGTCTGGAAACACG. Amino acids: CASKLNTGSGNT. The whole CDR3 is CASKLNTGSGNTIYF.

This clone is medium-sized in the sample. The missing CDR3 end, 3 residues past where the read stops, is filled in from the germline J gene. The chain carries TRBV18 and TRBJ2-4, with TRBD2 as a possible D gene (5 bases). Trimming left V 4 bases short and J 8 bases short, with 15 bases between. In germline, CDR1 is KGHSH, CDR2 LQKENI. The CDR3 runs 14 residues. CDR3 in amino acids: CASSLGEDSDIQYF. The CDR3 DNA, read in part, is TGTGCCAGCTCACTGGGCGAGGACTCAGACATT. Filled out from reference TRBV18 and TRBJ2-4, the complete variable domain reads NAGVMQNPRHLVRRRGQEARLRCSPMKGHSHVYWYRQLPEEGLKFMVYLQKENIIDESGMPKERFSAEFPKEGPSILRIQQVVRGDSAAYFCASSLGEDSDIQYFGAGTRLSVL.

This clone was seen ten or more times. With the read ending 3 residues before the CDR3 end, the germline J gene is used to fill in that end. This chain joins TRBV5-4 and TRBJ2-7, with 7 bases identical to TRBD2. Germline-derived CDR1 and CDR2 are SGHNT and YYREEE (reference sequence). The CDR3 runs 14 residues. V was clipped by 2 bases and J by 3 bases; unmatched bases: 5. The sequenced CDR3 bases are TGTGCCAGCAGCTTCAGCGGGGTGGGCTACGAG. Its protein product is CASSFSGVGYE. The full-length CDR3 reads as CASSFSGVGYEQYF. The full variable domain, with the rest looked up from reference TRBV5-4 and TRBJ2-7, is ETGVTQSPTHLIKTRGQQVTLRCSSQSGHNTVSWYQQALGQGPQFIFQYYREEENGRGNFPPRFSGLQFPNYSSELNVNALELDDSALYLCASSFSGVGYEQYFGPGTRLTVT.

This clone showed up many times. Read sequence stops 3 residues before the CDR3 end, and the germline J gene provides the missing end. The chain links TRBV7-2 to TRBJ2-1, with D perhaps TRBD2 (7 bases). Germline CDR1 SGHTA, CDR2 FQGNSA. This CDR3 has 18 residues. The ends were cut back, 0 bases at V and 6 bases at J, with 21 bases in the middle. CDR3 DNA, as far as it was read: TGTGCCAGCAGCTTAGCGTATTCGAGTTGGGGAGGGGGCAATGAG. Its translation: CASSLAYSSWGGGNE. The complete CDR3 sequence is CASSLAYSSWGGGNEQFF.

This clone showed up many times. The CDR3 goes on 3 residues after the read ends, and that part is filled in from the germline J gene. V and J are TRBV7-2 and TRBJ2-1; weak D call: TRBD2 (7 bases). The V gene's germline CDR1 is SGHTA and CDR2 FQGNSA. Between the trimmed V and J ends, which lost 7 bases and 6 bases, there was a span of 19 bases. This CDR3 contains 15 residues. The part of the CDR3 DNA that was read is TGTGCCAGCAAAGACGGGGGGCGGTGGGGCAATGAG. Its protein is CASKDGGRWGNE. The whole CDR3 protein reads CASKDGGRWGNEQFF.

At least ten counts were recorded for this clone. From the germline J gene comes the end of the CDR3, since the read stops 3 residues before it. The chain employs TRBV20-1 and TRBJ1-1; D possibly corresponds to TRBD1 (6 bases). Trimming removed 3 bases at V and 1 base at J, with 6 bases between. Germline V gene data show CDR1 as DFQATT and CDR2 as SNEGSKA (reference sequence). This CDR3 has 12 residues. The part of the CDR3 DNA that was read is TGCAGTGCTAGCAGGGGGAACACTGAA. Its protein product is CSASRGNTE. The whole CDR3 sequence reads CSASRGNTEAFF.

This clone has only a few counts. The CDR3 extends 3 residues past the end of the read, so its final part is completed from the germline J gene. Other DNA sequences of this sample code for an identical CDR3. The gene calls are TRBV7-9 and TRBJ1-1; 9 bases map to TRBD1. The V gene's germline CDR1 is SEHNR and CDR2 FQNEAQ (reference sequence). V lost 4 bases to trimming and J lost 5 bases; unmatched junction nucleotides: 5. The CDR3 has 14 residues. Here the CDR3 reads CASSSRDRATEAFF. CDR3 DNA (partial): TGTGCCAGCAGCTCCAGGGACAGGGCAACTGAA.

This clone has a count of ten or more. The germline gene is not matched at one end of the junction; a read error may be the cause. Read data end 3 residues before the CDR3 end; the end is taken from the germline J gene. The gene calls are TRBV4-2 and TRBJ2-2; D is uncertain. The CDR3 length is 15 residues. The germline V gene encodes CDR1 LGHNA and CDR2 YNFKEQ. The CDR3 protein is CASSQGRVVPGELFF. Incomplete CDR3 DNA: TGCGCCAGCAGCCAAGGTCGGGTAGTTCCCGGGGAG.

Remarks on this clone: The CDR3 end lies 3 residues beyond the end of the read and is filled in from the germline J gene. The chain is built from TRBV19 and TRBJ1-2, with a possible D match to TRBD1 (5 bases). The CDR3 extends over 19 amino acids. CDR1 is LNHDA, CDR2 SQIVND, per germline (reference sequence). CDR3 in amino acids: CASSKRAGSRTISTDTYTF. The CDR3 bases that were read are TGTGCCAGTAGTAAGAGGGCAGGGAGCAGAACCATTAGCACAGATACC. The full variable domain, its missing parts supplied by reference TRBV19 and TRBJ1-2, is DGGITQSPKYLFRKEGQNVTLSCEQNLNHDAMYWYRQDPGQGLRLIYYSQIVNDFQKGDIAEGYSVSREKKESFPLTVTSAQKNPTAFYLCASSKRAGSRTISTDTYTFGSGTRLTVV.

This clone occurred many times. The read finishes 3 residues shy of the CDR3 end, and the germline J gene is used to complete it. J is TRBJ2-1 and V is TRBV5-1, with 9 bases identical to TRBD2. V was pared by 1 base and J by 7 bases, with 6 bases of the junction left unmatched. The CDR3 sequence is 15 residues long. Germline V CDR1 and CDR2: SGHRS, YFSETQ. The CDR3 is CASSLLRGGDNEQFF. The CDR3 DNA, read in part, is TGCGCCAGCAGCTTGTTGCGGGGGGGTGATAATGAG.

This clone was recorded many times. The read halts 3 residues ahead of the CDR3 end, with the missing end drawn from the germline J gene. This chain connects TRBV6-1 to TRBJ2-1, with 10 bases that match TRBD1. The CDR3 is 16 amino acids. The germline V gene encodes CDR1 MNHNS and CDR2 SASEGT. V trimming: 4 bases; J trimming: 1 base; junction bases outside the gene matches: 4. CDR3 sequence reads: CASSGRTGGSYNEQFF. The covered CDR3 bases are TGTGCCAGCAGTGGGAGGACAGGGGGTTCCTACAATGAG.

Comments on this clone: The sequence runs out 3 residues before the end of the CDR3; the remainder is reconstructed from the germline J gene. The rearrangement links TRBV2 to TRBJ1-1; D might be TRBD1 (5 bases). The ends were cut back, 5 bases at V and 4 bases at J, with 17 bases in the middle. Per germline, CDR1 SNHLY and CDR2 FYNNEI. This CDR3 has 15 amino acids. The CDR3 spells CASSRTEGGATEAFF. The sequenced CDR3 bases are TGTGCCAGCAGTCGAACCGAGGGAGGGGCCACTGAA.

In this sample, this clone turned up many times. The CDR3 end falls 3 residues outside the read, so it is completed with the germline J gene. The rearrangement uses TRBV18 and TRBJ2-2; D may be TRBD2 (6 bases). CDR3 length: 15 residues. The ends were cut back, 0 bases at V and 1 base at J, with 6 bases in the middle. CDR1 is KGHSH, CDR2 LQKENI, per germline. The CDR3: CASSPPAGNTGELFF. The part of the CDR3 DNA that was read is TGTGCCAGCTCACCACCAGCGGGGAACACCGGGGAG.

This clone is termed medium-sized (0.01 to 0.1%). From the germline J gene comes the end of the CDR3, since the read stops 3 residues before it. The chain uses TRBV6-1 and TRBJ2-3, with TRBD1 matching over 8 bases. CDR3 size: 15 residues. CDR1 and CDR2 from the germline V gene are MNHNS and SASEGT. Losses at the gene ends were 0 bases for V and 4 bases for J; bases not matched to a gene: 3. CDR3 loop: CASSEAQGGADTQYF. The covered CDR3 bases are TGTGCCAGCAGTGAAGCACAGGGGGGCGCAGATACG.

This clone was counted many times. The read halts 3 residues ahead of the CDR3 end, with the missing end drawn from the germline J gene. This chain links TRBV30 with TRBJ1-5, with D maybe TRBD1 (5 bases). Germline CDR1 reads GTSNPN; CDR2 reads SVGIG (reference sequence). V was trimmed by 2 bases and J by 7 bases, leaving 15 bases between them. The CDR3 has 14 amino acids. The CDR3 bases that were read are TGTGCCTGGAGTTGGGGCAGGGATTTGCAGCCC. Amino acid sequence: CAWSWGRDLQP. The full CDR3 sequence reads CAWSWGRDLQPQHF.

This clone has just a few counts. Other DNA sequences in the same sample also yield this CDR3. The CDR3 loop reads CASSPRQGADTQYF. The covered CDR3 bases are TGTGCCAGCTCACCGCGGCAGGGTGCAGATACG. The chain joins TRBV18 to TRBJ2-3, with TRBD1 as a possible D gene (5 bases). The read gets to within 3 residues of the CDR3 end, and the germline J gene fills in the rest. V was cut by 3 bases and J by 4 bases, with 11 bases left in between. CDR1 KGHSH and CDR2 LQKENI come from the germline V gene. This CDR3 has 14 residues.

Many counts were recorded for this clone. The read ends 3 residues shy of where the CDR3 ends; the end is completed using the germline J gene. The chain is built from TRBV7-9 and TRBJ1-4, with D uncertain. The CDR3 is 15 amino acids. The V end lost 6 bases, the J end lost 3 bases, and 14 bases lay between the germline ends. Per the germline V gene, CDR1 is SEHNR and CDR2 is FQNEAQ (reference sequence). Incomplete CDR3 DNA: TGTGCCAGCAGTGGCCCTATCGGGGCTAATGAAAAA. Its translation: CASSGPIGANEK. The entire CDR3 is CASSGPIGANEKLFF.

Comments on this clone: Coverage ceases 3 residues before the CDR3 finishes, and the germline J gene fills in the end. The V and J genes are TRBV2 and TRBJ2-5, with no clear D. Germline lookup yields CDR1 SNHLY and CDR2 FYNNEI. The V end lost 11 bases, the J end lost 7 bases, and 17 bases lay between the germline ends. The CDR3 is made up of 12 amino acids. The covered CDR3 bases are TGTGCCGGTGGTCGAGGAAGGGTGACC. Amino acids: CAGGRGRVT. The whole CDR3 is CAGGRGRVTQYF.

This clone was observed a handful of times. The read halts 3 residues ahead of the CDR3 end, with the missing end drawn from the germline J gene. The rearrangement links TRBV6-2 or TRBV6-3 to TRBJ1-2, with D possibly matching TRBD1 (6 bases). CDR1 and CDR2 from the germline V gene are MNHEY and SVGEGT. V was cut by 6 bases and J by 1 base, with 18 bases left in between. The CDR3 contains 16 residues. The CDR3: CASRLSSDSVNYGYTF. The covered CDR3 bases are TGTGCCAGCAGGCTTTCCTCGGACAGTGTTAACTATGGC.

This clone was observed at least ten times. Read coverage stops 3 residues before the CDR3 terminus; the germline J gene supplies the remainder. The rearrangement uses TRBV20-1 and TRBJ2-3; no reliable D call. The germline V and J ends were trimmed by 0 bases and 5 bases, with 15 bases remaining between them. Germline CDR1 and CDR2: DFQATT and SNEGSKA (reference sequence). The CDR3 is 15 amino acids. The CDR3 loop reads CSARDPGLAIDTQYF. The DNA read from the CDR3 is TGCAGTGCTAGAGATCCGGGTTTGGCGATAGATACG.

This clone was found a few times. Given a much more abundant clone one base away, this may be a read error. The sequence runs out 3 residues before the end of the CDR3; the remainder is reconstructed from the germline J gene. The chain combines TRBV19 with TRBJ1-4; D is perhaps TRBD1 (5 bases). Germline CDR1 reads LNHDA; CDR2 reads SQIVND (reference sequence). The CDR3 has 16 residues. This CDR3 reads CASSRITGSGANVLFF. CDR3 bases read: TGTGCCAGTAGTAGGATAACAGGCTCTGGGGCCAACGTA.

This clone has a handful of counts. The read halts 3 residues ahead of the CDR3 end, with the missing end drawn from the germline J gene. This chain uses TRBV7-6 with TRBJ1-5, with 7 bases matching TRBD1. The CDR3 has 17 residues. With 1 base clipped from V and 5 bases from J, the junction kept 11 bases outside the gene matches. The germline CDR1 and CDR2 sequences are SGHVS and FNYEAQ. The CDR3: CASSLVGGARGDQPQHF. The CDR3 bases that were read are TGTGCCAGCAGCTTAGTTGGAGGGGCCAGGGGGGATCAGCCC.